This is a list of T cell receptor beta chains from one sample in a study of human T cells and chemical hapten exposure. MiXCR, applied by TCRdb to the RACE reads, yields one record per CDR3 protein. Of more than 95,000 distinct CDR3 sequences in the sample, about 12% are singletons; the top ten hold around 1.5%. This material consisted of whole blood, taken in connection with sensitization to the hapten diphenylcyclopropenone (DPC). These receptors were taken from a woman aged 45-59 years with alopecia areata. Some clones in this sample may be carry-over from other donors' samples. CDR3s include the opening cysteine and the closing phenylalanine or tryptophan. The D gene is left open where the match is weak. Clone size is stated in some rows and not others, as once, few, many or a class when expanded.

TRBJ2-7 | few | TRBV5-6 | TRBD2 | CASSLDRGGAVQYF | TGTGCCAGCAGCTTGGATCGCGGGGGGGCGGTGCAGTACTTC
TRBJ2-7 | NA | TRBV11-2 | TRBD1 | CASRRLTGTGYEQYF | TGTGCCAGCAGAAGACTTACCGGGACAGGTTACGAGCAGTACTTC
TRBJ2-7 | many | TRBV25-1 | TRBD1 | CASSDWTGAYEQYF | TGTGCCAGCAGTGACTGGACAGGGGCCTACGAGCAGTACTTC
TRBJ2-2 | NA | TRBV7-6 | NA | CASSPPVGGAGELFF | TGTGCCAGCAGCCCACCGGTCGGGGGCGCCGGGGAGCTGTTTTTT
TRBJ2-7 | many | TRBV28 | NA | CASSRGTGSSYEQYF | TGTGCCAGCAGTAGAGGGACGGGTAGCTCCTACGAGCAGTACTTC
TRBJ2-1 | many | TRBV3-1 | NA | CASSHRWQSYNEQFF | TGTGCCAGCAGCCACCGGTGGCAGTCCTACAATGAGCAGTTCTTC
TRBJ2-4 | NA | TRBV28 | TRBD1 | CASRTTGGGIQYF | TGTGCCAGCAGGACGACAGGGGGAGGCATTCAGTACTTC
TRBJ2-3 | few | TRBV15 | NA | CATSREKGLTDTQYF | TGTGCCACCAGCAGAGAGAAGGGGCTCACAGATACGCAGTATTTT
TRBJ1-5 | NA | TRBV6-2/TRBV6-3 | NA | CASSYSPISNQPQHF | TGTGCCAGCAGTTACTCACCGATTAGCAATCAGCCCCAGCATTTT
TRBJ1-2 | few | TRBV6-2/TRBV6-3 | TRBD1 | CASSNRDRGNYGYTF | TGTGCCAGCAGTAACCGGGACAGGGGAAACTATGGCTACACCTTC
TRBJ1-5 | many | TRBV12-3/TRBV12-4 | NA | CASSLGWGQPQHF | TGTGCCAGCAGTTTAGGTTGGGGTCAGCCCCAGCATTTT
TRBJ1-1 | NA | TRBV12-3/TRBV12-4 | NA | CASSLGVGPNTEAFF | TGTGCCAGCAGTTTGGGAGTAGGCCCTAACACTGAAGCTTTCTTT
TRBJ2-1 | many | TRBV4-1 | NA | CASSQEKNSFNEQFF | TGCGCCAGCAGCCAAGAGAAGAACAGCTTCAATGAGCAGTTCTTC
TRBJ2-6 | NA | TRBV6-5 | NA | CASSRTANSGANVLTF | TGTGCCAGCAGTCGTACAGCGAACTCTGGGGCCAACGTCCTGACTTTC
TRBJ2-7 | NA | TRBV6-5 | TRBD1 | CASSYGTAKTYEQYF | TGTGCCAGCAGTTACGGGACAGCAAAAACCTACGAGCAGTACTTC
TRBJ2-4 | NA | TRBV20-1 | TRBD2 | CSAHLPPSGTLAKNIQYF | TGCAGTGCCCACCTCCCCCCTAGCGGCACATTAGCCAAAAACATTCAGTACTTC
TRBJ2-5 | many | TRBV7-2 | TRBD1 | CASSSRTGRQETQYF | TGTGCCAGCAGCTCCCGGACAGGGCGCCAAGAGACCCAGTACTTC
TRBJ1-2 | NA | TRBV4-3 | NA | CASSQAQGDYGYTF | TGCGCCAGCAGCCAAGCGCAGGGAGACTATGGCTACACCTTC
TRBJ1-1 | NA | TRBV29-1 | NA | CSVDLPRGNTEAFF | TGCAGCGTTGATTTGCCCAGGGGGAACACTGAAGCTTTCTTT
TRBJ1-1 | few | TRBV7-2 | TRBD1 | CASSSQGQGGNTEAFF | TGTGCCAGCAGCTCACAGGGGCAAGGAGGGAACACTGAAGCTTTCTTT
TRBJ2-7 | NA | TRBV18 | NA | CASSPIDSAYEQYF | TGTGCCAGCTCACCAATAGACTCAGCCTACGAGCAGTACTTC
TRBJ2-7 | NA | TRBV11-3 | TRBD1 | CASSSPWDRDHEQYF | TGTGCCAGCAGCTCCCCTTGGGACAGAGACCACGAGCAGTACTTC
TRBJ1-1 | many | TRBV3-1 | TRBD1 | CASSQKQGTLNTEAFF | TGTGCCAGCAGCCAAAAACAGGGGACTTTGAACACTGAAGCTTTCTTT
TRBJ2-3 | many | TRBV21-1 | NA | CASSSPGQGQGADTQYF | TGTGCCAGCAGCTCACCGGGACAGGGGCAAGGGGCAGATACGCAGTATTTT
TRBJ2-7 | few | TRBV28 | NA | CASSFLQMQAEQYF | TGTGCCAGCAGTTTTCTCCAGATGCAGGCCGAGCAGTACTTC
TRBJ2-5 | NA | TRBV28 | TRBD2 | CASRLPTGTRGETQYF | TGTGCCAGCAGACTACCCACCGGGACTAGAGGGGAGACCCAGTACTTC
TRBJ1-2 | many | TRBV19 | NA | CASSQGRANYGYTF | TGTGCCAGTAGTCAGGGGAGAGCTAACTATGGCTACACCTTC
TRBJ2-3 | many | TRBV20-1 | TRBD1 | CSAHGQGAATDTQYF | TGCAGCGCGCACGGACAGGGGGCTGCAACAGATACGCAGTATTTT
TRBJ1-5 | many | TRBV7-9 | NA | CASSLDSQAVPQHF | TGTGCCAGCAGCTTAGACAGCCAAGCTGTACCCCAGCATTTT
TRBJ1-1 | few | TRBV20-1 | NA | CSAPKGQEAFF | TGCAGTGCTCCAAAAGGACAGGAAGCTTTCTTT
TRBJ1-5 | many | TRBV4-3 | NA | CASSHRRGNQPQHF | TGCGCCAGCAGCCACAGACGGGGCAATCAGCCCCAGCATTTT
TRBJ2-1 | few | TRBV9 | TRBD1 | CASSLSTGGAYEQFF | TGTGCCAGCAGCCTTAGCACAGGGGGAGCGTATGAGCAGTTCTTC
TRBJ2-2 | few | TRBV12-3/TRBV12-4 | NA | CASSNRDLGVDTGELFF | TGTGCCAGCAGTAACCGGGACTTGGGTGTCGACACCGGGGAGCTGTTTTTT
TRBJ1-1 | NA | TRBV6-5 | NA | CASSVGGSRRDTEAFF | TGTGCCAGCAGTGTGGGTGGCAGCAGAAGGGACACTGAAGCTTTCTTT
TRBJ1-4 | NA | TRBV7-2 | NA | CASRRGSQNEKLFF | TGTGCCAGCAGACGGGGCAGTCAGAATGAAAAACTGTTTTTT
TRBJ1-2 | many | TRBV20-1 | NA | CSAAGRSSYGYTF | TGCAGTGCAGCAGGACGGAGCAGTTATGGCTACACCTTC
TRBJ1-6 | many | TRBV6-6 | TRBD1 | CASSRSTGAINNSPLHF | TGTGCCAGCAGTCGCTCGACAGGGGCGATCAATAATTCACCCCTCCACTTT
TRBJ2-3 | few | TRBV11-2 | TRBD2 | CASSLDPGGAPDTQYF | TGTGCCAGCAGCTTAGATCCGGGGGGGGCCCCAGATACGCAGTATTTT
TRBJ2-3 | few | TRBV28 | NA | CASSYHGSSNTDTQYF | TGTGCCAGCAGTTACCATGGCAGCTCCAACACAGATACGCAGTATTTT
TRBJ1-2 | few | TRBV20-1 | NA | CSARDRQALYGYTF | TGCAGTGCTAGAGATAGGCAGGCTCTCTATGGCTACACCTTC
TRBJ1-5 | NA | TRBV9 | TRBD1 | CASSAGQNNQPQHF | TGTGCCAGCAGCGCGGGACAGAACAATCAGCCCCAGCATTTT
TRBJ1-5 | few | TRBV7-9 | NA | CASSSGIMQPQHF | TGTGCCAGCAGCTCTGGCATCATGCAGCCCCAGCATTTT
TRBJ1-2 | NA | TRBV12-3/TRBV12-4 | TRBD1 | CASSLVALARTGGIYTF | TGTGCCAGCAGTTTAGTTGCATTAGCGAGGACAGGGGGCATCTACACCTTC
TRBJ2-4 | many | TRBV6-2/TRBV6-3 | NA | CASSYQGPAKNIQYF | TGTGCCAGCAGTTACCAGGGCCCAGCCAAAAACATTCAGTACTTC
TRBJ1-2 | few | TRBV7-9 | TRBD1 | CASSPSWDRGNYGYTF | TGTGCCAGCAGCCCCTCGTGGGACAGGGGTAACTATGGCTACACCTTC
TRBJ1-1 | NA | TRBV24-1 | NA | CATSDLNFAEAFF | TGTGCCACCAGTGATTTGAATTTCGCTGAAGCTTTCTTT
TRBJ2-1 | NA | TRBV4-1 | NA | CASSQDGGPYNEQFF | TGCGCCAGCAGCCAAGACGGGGGCCCCTACAATGAGCAGTTCTTC
TRBJ1-5 | few | TRBV7-2 | NA | CASSLGTVSPQHF | TGTGCCAGCAGCTTAGGGACAGTCTCGCCCCAGCATTTT
TRBJ1-1 | few | TRBV29-1 | NA | CSVDIPMNTEAFF | TGCAGCGTTGATATCCCGATGAACACTGAAGCTTTCTTT
TRBJ1-5 | many | TRBV4-1 | NA | CASSQGLDQPQHF | TGCGCCAGCAGCCAAGGGTTGGATCAGCCCCAGCATTTT
TRBJ1-5 | many | TRBV28 | NA | CASNDPARNQPQHF | TGTGCCAGCAACGACCCGGCGCGCAATCAGCCCCAGCATTTT
TRBJ1-5 | many | TRBV10-1 | NA | CASDTKGGQPQHF | TGCGCCAGCGACACGAAGGGGGGTCAGCCCCAGCATTTT
TRBJ1-2 | many | TRBV29-1 | TRBD1 | CSDHRQGSYGYTF | TGCAGCGACCACCGACAGGGAAGCTATGGCTACACCTTC
TRBJ2-1 | few | TRBV12-2 | NA | CASRLGLRLSRDEQFF | TGTGCAAGTCGCTTAGGTCTTCGACTAAGCCGCGATGAGCAGTTCTTC
TRBJ2-7 | NA | TRBV5-6 | TRBD2 | CASSKYDAGAVYEQYF | TGTGCCAGCAGCAAATATGACGCGGGAGCCGTCTACGAGCAGTACTTC
TRBJ1-4 | NA | TRBV4-3 | NA | CASSQATASATNEKLFF | TGCGCCAGCAGCCAAGCCACAGCCTCAGCAACTAATGAAAAACTGTTTTTT
TRBJ2-3 | NA | TRBV7-9 | TRBD2 | CASSLAGGAGTDTQYF | TGTGCCAGCAGCTTGGCCGGGGGGGCCGGCACAGATACGCAGTATTTT
TRBJ2-3 | many | TRBV7-9 | NA | CASSFRGTDTQYF | TGTGCCAGCAGCTTCCGGGGAACAGATACGCAGTATTTT
TRBJ2-5 | few | TRBV28 | NA | CASNQVSGTPQETQYF | TGTGCCAGCAATCAGGTTTCCGGGACCCCACAAGAGACCCAGTACTTC